This TCR beta chain comes out of a study of technical replicates of blood from a few donors. The CDR3 is made up of 13 amino acids. V was cut by 6 bases and J by 7 bases, with 12 bases left in between. The germline V gene encodes CDR1 MDHEN and CDR2 SYDVKM. Clones were read by immunoSEQ multiplex PCR, and TCRdb kept only the in-frame ones, dropping some. The sample lists around 67,000 clones, 80% to 95% occurring once. This receptor was obtained from a human donor in good health. Material: T cells isolated from PBMCs. The chain combines TRBV28 with TRBJ2-2; D unclear. The CDR3 nucleotides read TGTGCCAGCAGGCGGATTCTTATCGGGGAGCTGTTTTTT. This translates into CASRRILIGELFF.